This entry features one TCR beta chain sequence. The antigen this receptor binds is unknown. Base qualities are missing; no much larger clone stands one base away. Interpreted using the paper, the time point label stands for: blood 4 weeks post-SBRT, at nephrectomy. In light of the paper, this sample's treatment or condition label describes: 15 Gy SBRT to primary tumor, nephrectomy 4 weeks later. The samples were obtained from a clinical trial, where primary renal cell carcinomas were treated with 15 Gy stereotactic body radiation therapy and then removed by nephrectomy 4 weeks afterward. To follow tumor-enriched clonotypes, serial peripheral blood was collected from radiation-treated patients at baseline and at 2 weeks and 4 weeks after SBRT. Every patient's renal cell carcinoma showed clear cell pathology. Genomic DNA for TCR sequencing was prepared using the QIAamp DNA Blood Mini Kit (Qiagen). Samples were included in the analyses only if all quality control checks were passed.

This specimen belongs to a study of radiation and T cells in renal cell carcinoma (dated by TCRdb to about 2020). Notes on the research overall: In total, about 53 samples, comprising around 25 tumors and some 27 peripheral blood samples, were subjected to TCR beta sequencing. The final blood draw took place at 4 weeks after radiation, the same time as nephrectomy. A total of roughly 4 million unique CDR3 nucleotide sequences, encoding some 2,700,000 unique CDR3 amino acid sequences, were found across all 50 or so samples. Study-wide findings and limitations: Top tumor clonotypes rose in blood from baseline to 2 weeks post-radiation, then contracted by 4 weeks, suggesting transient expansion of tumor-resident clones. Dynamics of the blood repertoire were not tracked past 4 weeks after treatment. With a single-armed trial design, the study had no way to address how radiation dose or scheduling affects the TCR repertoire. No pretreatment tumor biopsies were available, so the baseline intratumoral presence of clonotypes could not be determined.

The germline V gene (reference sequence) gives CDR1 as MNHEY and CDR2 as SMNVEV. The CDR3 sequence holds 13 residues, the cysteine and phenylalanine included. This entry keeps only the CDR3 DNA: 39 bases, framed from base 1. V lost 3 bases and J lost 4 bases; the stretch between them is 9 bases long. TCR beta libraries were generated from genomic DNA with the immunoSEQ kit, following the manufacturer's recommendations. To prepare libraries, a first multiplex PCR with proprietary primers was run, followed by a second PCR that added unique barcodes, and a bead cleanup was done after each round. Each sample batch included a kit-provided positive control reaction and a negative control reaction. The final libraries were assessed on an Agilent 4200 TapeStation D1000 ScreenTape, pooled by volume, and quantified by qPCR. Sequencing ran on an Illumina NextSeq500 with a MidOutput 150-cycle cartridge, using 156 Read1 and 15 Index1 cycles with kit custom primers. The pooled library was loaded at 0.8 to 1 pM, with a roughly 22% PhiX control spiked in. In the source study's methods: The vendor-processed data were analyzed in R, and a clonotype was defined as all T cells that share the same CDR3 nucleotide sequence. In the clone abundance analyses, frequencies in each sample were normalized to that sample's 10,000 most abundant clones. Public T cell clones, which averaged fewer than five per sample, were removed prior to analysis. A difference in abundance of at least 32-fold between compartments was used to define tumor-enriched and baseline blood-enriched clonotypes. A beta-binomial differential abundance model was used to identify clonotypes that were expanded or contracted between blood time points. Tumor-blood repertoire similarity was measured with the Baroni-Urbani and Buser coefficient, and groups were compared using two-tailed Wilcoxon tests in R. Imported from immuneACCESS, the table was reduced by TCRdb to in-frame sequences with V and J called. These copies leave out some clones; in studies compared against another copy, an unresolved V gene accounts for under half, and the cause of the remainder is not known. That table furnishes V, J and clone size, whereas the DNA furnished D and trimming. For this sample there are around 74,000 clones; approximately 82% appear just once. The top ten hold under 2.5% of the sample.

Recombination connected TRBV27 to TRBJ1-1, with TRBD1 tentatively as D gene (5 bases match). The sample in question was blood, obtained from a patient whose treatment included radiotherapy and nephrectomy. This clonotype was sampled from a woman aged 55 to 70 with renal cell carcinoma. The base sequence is TGTGCCAGCAGTTTTACGGGGACCACTGAAGCTTTCTTT. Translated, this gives CASSFTGTTEAFF.